The rows below give T cell receptor beta chains drawn from one sample of a study of T cells of healthy individuals. From the 5' RACE reads, TCRdb called clonotypes with MiXCR, one entry per CDR3 protein. The table shows 63,000 or so distinct CDR3 sequences, with under 20% occurring only once. These receptors were collected from a human donor in good health. CDR3s include the opening cysteine and the closing phenylalanine or tryptophan. A D gene is named only where the DNA matches it firmly. The listing skips clone size in some rows; elsewhere it reads once, few, many or a size class.

j_call clone_size d_call v_call cdr3_nt cdr3_aa
TRBJ1-5 many . TRBV12-2 TGTGCAAGTCGCTTTAGCCCCTCTGCGGCCGGGACAGGGGGGAGTGGAAGCAATCAGCCCCAGCATTTT CASRFSPSAAGTGGSGSNQPQHF
TRBJ2-1 few TRBD2 TRBV6-5 TGTGCCAGCAGTTACGTCGCGAAGGGACTAGCGGTCTACAATGAGCAGTTCTTC CASSYVAKGLAVYNEQFF
TRBJ1-1 many . TRBV20-1 TGCAGTGCTAGAGAAGGACGGAGCTTGACTGAAGCTTTCTTT CSAREGRSLTEAFF
TRBJ2-7 few . TRBV25-1 TGTGCCAGCAGTGAATTGAGGGAGGGACAGCGGACTTCCTACGAGCAGTACTTC CASSELREGQRTSYEQYF
TRBJ2-3 . TRBD2 TRBV27 TGTGCCAGCAGTCCCTTACTAGCGGGGGGCTCGGATACGCAGTATTTT CASSPLLAGGSDTQYF
TRBJ2-5 . TRBD2 TRBV10-3 TGTGCCATCAGTGAACTAGCGGGAGGAGTAAGGGGACAAGAGACCCAGTACTTC CAISELAGGVRGQETQYF
TRBJ1-1 . . TRBV5-4 TGTGCCAGCAGCTTCTCACAGGCGCCGAACACTGAAGCTTTCTTT CASSFSQAPNTEAFF
TRBJ1-1 . . TRBV12-3/TRBV12-4 TGTGCCAGCAGTTTATTCGGCGGTGAAGCTTTCTTT CASSLFGGEAFF
TRBJ2-3 many . TRBV28 TGTGCCAGCTCCCCCCCGGGACTGAGCACAGATACGCAGTATTTT CASSPPGLSTDTQYF
TRBJ2-2 many . TRBV10-3 TGTGCCATCATGGGGGGCTACACCGGGGAGCTGTTTTTT CAIMGGYTGELFF
TRBJ2-3 once . TRBV9 TGTGCCAGCAGACCGGGACCCATGTACACAGATACGCAGTATTTT CASRPGPMYTDTQYF
TRBJ2-2 many TRBD2 TRBV4-2 TGTGCCAGCAGCCAAAAGCGGGAGGTCGCCGGGGAGCTGTTTTTT CASSQKREVAGELFF
TRBJ1-1 . TRBD1 TRBV3-1 TGTGCCAGCAGCCAAGGACAGAGGGGACAGCCCAGCAAAGGGTCTGAAGCTTTCTTT CASSQGQRGQPSKGSEAFF
TRBJ2-2 . . TRBV28 TGTGCCACCCCCAGGGGGGAGAGCACCGGGGAGCTGTTTTTT CATPRGESTGELFF
TRBJ2-2 . TRBD1 TRBV5-1 TGCGCCAGCAGCCACGGGACAGGCACCGGGGAGCTGTTTTTT CASSHGTGTGELFF
TRBJ2-5 many TRBD2 TRBV20-1 TGCAGTGCTACTGGAAGCGGGGGCCGGGGGGAGACCCAGTACTTC CSATGSGGRGETQYF
TRBJ2-2 many TRBD1 TRBV11-1 TGTGCCAGCAGCTTAGACAGGGGCGGCACCGGGGAGCTGTTTTTT CASSLDRGGTGELFF
TRBJ2-7 few . TRBV9 TGTGCCAGCAGCGTAGGATATGGGGGCTACGAGCAGTACTTC CASSVGYGGYEQYF
TRBJ2-2 many . TRBV11-2 TGTGCCAGCAGGGAGACCCAGAACACCGGGGAGCTGTTTTTT CASRETQNTGELFF
TRBJ2-7 . . TRBV18 TGTGCCAGCTCACCACGAAACGGTCGCGAGCAGTACTTC CASSPRNGREQYF
TRBJ2-3 few TRBD2 TRBV6-1 TGTGCCAGCAGTGAAGCAGCGGGGGGGCCAGATACGCAGTATTTT CASSEAAGGPDTQYF
TRBJ2-1 few TRBD2 TRBV7-9 TGTGCCAGCAGCCTCGAGCGGGGTGTGGACGGGGGGGAGCAGTTCTTC CASSLERGVDGGEQFF
TRBJ1-1 . TRBD1 TRBV29-1 TGCAGCGATAGCGGGACAGCTAACACTGAAGCTTTCTTT CSDSGTANTEAFF
TRBJ2-3 . TRBD2 TRBV6-1 TGTGCCAGCAGTGTACTAGCGGATAGCACAGATACGCAGTATTTT CASSVLADSTDTQYF
TRBJ1-1 many . TRBV20-1 TGCAGTGCTAGAGGGCCCCTGAACACTGAAGCTTTCTTT CSARGPLNTEAFF
TRBJ2-2 many . TRBV7-9 TGTGCCAGCAGCTTTAGTTCCACACTCACGACCACCGGGGAGCTGTTTTTT CASSFSSTLTTTGELFF
TRBJ1-5 many . TRBV3-1 TGTGCCAGCAGCCAAGGAATTGGGGGGCAGCACCAGCCCCAGCATTTT CASSQGIGGQHQPQHF
TRBJ2-7 . TRBD2 TRBV7-9 TGTGCCAGCAGCTTAAGCGGGGGCGACGAGCAGTACTTC CASSLSGGDEQYF
TRBJ2-1 many . TRBV10-1 TGCGCCAGCAGTGATGGGACCTACAATGAGCAGTTCTTC CASSDGTYNEQFF
TRBJ1-3 many . TRBV30 TGTGCCTGGAGTTCAACTACTGGAAACACCATATATTTT CAWSSTTGNTIYF
TRBJ2-7 . TRBD2 TRBV2 TGTGCCAGCAGCAAGGAGACTAGCAGCTACGAGCAGTACTTC CASSKETSSYEQYF
TRBJ1-5 few . TRBV6-2/TRBV6-3 TGTGCCAGCAGTTACTCGAGAGGATTTGGGAGCAATCAGCCCCAGCATTTT CASSYSRGFGSNQPQHF
TRBJ1-1 many . TRBV20-1 TGCAGTGCTAGAGGGGGAGTAGATGAAGCTTTCTTT CSARGGVDEAFF
TRBJ2-3 . TRBD2 TRBV15 TGTGCCACCAGCAAAGGGCTAGCGGGAGCTTGGCATGATACGCAGTATTTT CATSKGLAGAWHDTQYF
TRBJ1-2 many . TRBV20-1 TGCAGTGCTACGACCGCGGGATGGGCCGAAGACTATGGCTACACCTTC CSATTAGWAEDYGYTF
TRBJ2-2 . TRBD1 TRBV4-1 TGCGCCAGCAGCCTAAGACAGGGGAACACCGGGGAGCTGTTTTTT CASSLRQGNTGELFF
TRBJ2-2 many . TRBV29-1 TGCAGCGTTATGTTCGGGGAGCTGTTTTTT CSVMFGELFF
TRBJ1-2 few . TRBV27 TGTGCCAGCACCTCACTACCGGGGGCGAGGGGCTACACCTTC CASTSLPGARGYTF
TRBJ2-1 many . TRBV24-1 TGTGCCACCCGGGACGCCGGCACGTACAATGAGCAGTTCTTC CATRDAGTYNEQFF
TRBJ2-4 many . TRBV29-1 TGCAGCGTGCGGAGAGCTCTAGCCAAAAACATTCAGTACTTC CSVRRALAKNIQYF
TRBJ2-1 few . TRBV6-2/TRBV6-3 TGTGCCAGCAGTTTCGGGCGGGAGCAGTTCTTC CASSFGREQFF
TRBJ2-7 few TRBD2 TRBV4-1 TGCGCCAGCAGCCAGCCCGGGACTAGCGGGATCAGAAGTTACGAGCAGTACTTC CASSQPGTSGIRSYEQYF
TRBJ1-1 . . TRBV21-1 TGTGCCAGCAGCAAAGCTCTGGGGGGAGGCCTCACTGAAGCTTTCTTT CASSKALGGGLTEAFF
TRBJ1-2 many . TRBV4-2 TGTGCCAGCAGCCAAGGGACCCCATCGGACCGTGTCGGCTACACCTTC CASSQGTPSDRVGYTF
TRBJ2-7 . TRBD1 TRBV20-1 TGCAGTGCTAGGGCCGGGACAGGGGCCACCTACGAGCAGTACTTC CSARAGTGATYEQYF
TRBJ2-1 many . TRBV12-3/TRBV12-4 TGTGCCAGCAGTTTAGCCTCCCGGGGCGGGCCCTACAATGAGCAGTTCTTC CASSLASRGGPYNEQFF
TRBJ1-1 many . TRBV19 TGTGCCAGTACACTACGGGGCCAATTGGTGGGCACTGAAGCTTTCTTT CASTLRGQLVGTEAFF
TRBJ1-2 many . TRBV3-1 TGTGCCAGCAGCCATTACAGCACAAGGGACTATGGCTACACCTTC CASSHYSTRDYGYTF
TRBJ2-7 . . TRBV7-2 TGTGCCAGCAGCTTAGTCTATAGTGACGAGCAGTACTTC CASSLVYSDEQYF
TRBJ2-1 many TRBD2 TRBV5-1 TGCGCCAGCGCCTCTGTAGCGGGGGCCAAAATGAGGGAGTTCTTC CASASVAGAKMREFF
TRBJ2-3 few . TRBV9 TGTGCCAGCAGCGTAGATACGATGAGCACAGATACGCAGTATTTT CASSVDTMSTDTQYF
TRBJ2-7 many . TRBV18 TGTGCCAGCTCACCAGGTTACGAGCAGTACTTC CASSPGYEQYF